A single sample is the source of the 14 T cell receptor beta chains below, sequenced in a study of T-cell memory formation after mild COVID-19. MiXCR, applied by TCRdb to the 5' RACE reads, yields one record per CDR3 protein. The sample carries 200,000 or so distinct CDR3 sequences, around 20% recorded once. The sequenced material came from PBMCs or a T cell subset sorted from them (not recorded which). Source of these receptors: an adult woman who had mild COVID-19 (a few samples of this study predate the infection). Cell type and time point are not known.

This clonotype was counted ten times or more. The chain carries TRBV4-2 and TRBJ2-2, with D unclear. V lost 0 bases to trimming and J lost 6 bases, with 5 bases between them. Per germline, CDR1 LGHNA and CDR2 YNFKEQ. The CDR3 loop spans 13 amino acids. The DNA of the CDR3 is TGTGCCAGCAGCCAAGAATCCCCCGGGGAGCTGTTTTTT. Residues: CASSQESPGELFF.

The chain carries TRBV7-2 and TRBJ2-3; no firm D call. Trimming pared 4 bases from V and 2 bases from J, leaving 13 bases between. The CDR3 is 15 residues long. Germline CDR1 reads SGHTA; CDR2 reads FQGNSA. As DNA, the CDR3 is TGTGCCAGCAGCTCCCGGACCCTAGACACAGATACGCAGTATTTT. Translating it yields CASSSRTLDTDTQYF.

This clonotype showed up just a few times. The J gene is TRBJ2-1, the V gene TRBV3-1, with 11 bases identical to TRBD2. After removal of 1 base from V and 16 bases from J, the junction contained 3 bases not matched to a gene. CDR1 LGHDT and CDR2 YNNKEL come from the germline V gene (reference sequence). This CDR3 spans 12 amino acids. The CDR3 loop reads CASSQGLAGIFF. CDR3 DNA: TGTGCCAGCAGCCAAGGACTAGCGGGAATATTCTTC.

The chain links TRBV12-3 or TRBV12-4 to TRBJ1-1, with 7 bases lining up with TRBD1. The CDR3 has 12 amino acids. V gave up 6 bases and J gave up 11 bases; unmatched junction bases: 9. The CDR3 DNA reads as TGTGCCAGCAGATCGACAGGGTGGGATGCTTTCTTT. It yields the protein CASRSTGWDAFF.

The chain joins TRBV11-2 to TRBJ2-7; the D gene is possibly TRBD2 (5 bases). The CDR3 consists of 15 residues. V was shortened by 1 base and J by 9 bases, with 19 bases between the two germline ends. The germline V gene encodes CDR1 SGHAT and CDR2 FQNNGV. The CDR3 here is CASSLGGRRDPAQYF. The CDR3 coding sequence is TGTGCCAGCAGCTTAGGAGGGCGACGGGATCCCGCGCAGTACTTC.

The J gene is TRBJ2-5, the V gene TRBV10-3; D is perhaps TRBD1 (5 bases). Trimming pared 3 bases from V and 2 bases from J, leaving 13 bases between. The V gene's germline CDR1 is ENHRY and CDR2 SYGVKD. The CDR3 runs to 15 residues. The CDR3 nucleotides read TGTGCCATCAGTGACCCCGACAGCTTTCAAGAGACCCAGTACTTC. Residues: CAISDPDSFQETQYF.

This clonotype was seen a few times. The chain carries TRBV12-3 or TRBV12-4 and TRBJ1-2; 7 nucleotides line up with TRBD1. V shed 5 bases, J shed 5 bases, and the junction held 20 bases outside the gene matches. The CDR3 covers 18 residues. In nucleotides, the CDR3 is TGTGCCAGCAGTCCGCCCCCACGACAGGGAAGAAAGCGATATGGCTACACCTTC. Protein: CASSPPPRQGRKRYGYTF.

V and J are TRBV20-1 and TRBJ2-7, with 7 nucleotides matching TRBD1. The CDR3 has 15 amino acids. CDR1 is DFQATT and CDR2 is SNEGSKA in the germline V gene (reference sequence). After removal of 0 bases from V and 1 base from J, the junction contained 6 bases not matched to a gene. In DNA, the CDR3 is TGCAGTGCTAGAGATCTGGGACAGTGGTCCTACGAGCAGTACTTC. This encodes CSARDLGQWSYEQYF.

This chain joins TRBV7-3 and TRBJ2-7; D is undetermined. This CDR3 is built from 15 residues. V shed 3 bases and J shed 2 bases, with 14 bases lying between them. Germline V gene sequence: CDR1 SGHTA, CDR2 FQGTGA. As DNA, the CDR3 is TGTGCCAGCAGCTTGGCCGCGGACCCGGCCTACGAGCAGTACTTC. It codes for CASSLAADPAYEQYF.

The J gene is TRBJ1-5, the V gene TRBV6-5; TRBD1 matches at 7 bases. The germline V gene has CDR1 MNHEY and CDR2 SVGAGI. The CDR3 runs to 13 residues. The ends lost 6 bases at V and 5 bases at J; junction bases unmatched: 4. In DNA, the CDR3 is TGTGCCAGCAGCCGGACAGGTTATCAGCCCCAGCATTTT. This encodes CASSRTGYQPQHF.

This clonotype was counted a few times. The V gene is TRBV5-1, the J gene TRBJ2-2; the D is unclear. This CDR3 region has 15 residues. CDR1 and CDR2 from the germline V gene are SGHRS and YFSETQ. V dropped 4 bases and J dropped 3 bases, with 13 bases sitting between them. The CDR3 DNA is TGCGCCAGCAGCGTTGATTTAATGGACACCGGGGAGCTGTTTTTT. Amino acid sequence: CASSVDLMDTGELFF.

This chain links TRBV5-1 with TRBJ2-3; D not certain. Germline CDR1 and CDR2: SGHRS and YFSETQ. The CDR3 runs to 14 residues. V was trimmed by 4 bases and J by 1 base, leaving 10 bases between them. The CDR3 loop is CASSPGRGTDTQYF. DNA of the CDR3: TGCGCCAGCAGCCCTGGTCGAGGCACAGATACGCAGTATTTT.

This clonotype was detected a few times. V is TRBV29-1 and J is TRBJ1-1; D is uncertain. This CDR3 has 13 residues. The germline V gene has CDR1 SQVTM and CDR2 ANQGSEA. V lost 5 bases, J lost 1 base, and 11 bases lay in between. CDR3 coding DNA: TGCAGCGTTAGAGAGGCGGGGAACACTGAAGCTTTCTTT. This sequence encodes CSVREAGNTEAFF. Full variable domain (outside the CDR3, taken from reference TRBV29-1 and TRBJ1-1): SAVISQKPSRDICQRGTSLTIQCQVDSQVTMMFWYRQQPGQSLTLIATANQGSEATYESGFVIDKFPISRPNLTFSTLTVSNMSPEDSSIYLCSVREAGNTEAFFGQGTRLTVV.

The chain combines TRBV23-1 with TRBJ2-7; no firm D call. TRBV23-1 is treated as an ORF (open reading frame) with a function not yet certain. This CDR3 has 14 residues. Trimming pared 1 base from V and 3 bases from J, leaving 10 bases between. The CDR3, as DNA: TGCGCCAGCAGTCAATACCTCTGGAGCTACGAGCAGTACTTC. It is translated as CASSQYLWSYEQYF.